One T cell receptor (beta chain) is described in this entry. The sample originates from a study of blood T cell repertoires in COVID-19. Study context: Nucleic acid was either cDNA or gDNA, and it came from T cells, B-cell-depleted T cells, or PBMCs.

Unmatched junction bases numbered 8, after V lost 6 bases and J lost 4 bases. CDR1 and CDR2 (germline): MDHEN, SYDVKM. This CDR3 has 15 residues. Method: immunoSEQ multiplex PCR; TCRdb's copy keeps in-frame clones and lacks some. Of roughly 150,000 clones in the sample, roughly 84% are singletons; the top ten hold around 8%. The TCR sequence derives from a human donor in a cohort sampled during active COVID-19. Sequenced: peripheral blood. The chain uses TRBV28 and TRBJ1-5; the match to TRBD1 covers 8 bases. CDR3 DNA: TGTGCCAGCAGACCAGGGGGCTTAGAGAATCAGCCCCAGCATTTT. Amino acid sequence: CASRPGGLENQPQHF.